This T cell receptor (beta chain) was observed in a study of blood T cell repertoires in COVID-19. The wider study: Samples taken during acute and convalescent COVID-19 were collected in the United States, Italy and Spain. PBMCs, B-cell-depleted T cells, or T cells provided the cDNA or gDNA that made up the material.

In the authors' workflow: Reference gene primer amplification gave nucleated cell count estimates. Sequencing was performed with immunoSEQ multiplex PCR; in TCRdb, only in-frame clones are kept and a portion is missing. V and J calls and clone size are those listed in that table; D and trimming were worked out from the DNA. There are roughly 410,000 clones in the sample; about 90% occur only once, and roughly 1.2% lies in the top ten. The J segment lost 2 bases and the V segment lost 4 bases, leaving 4 bases of the junction unmatched. Germline loops: CDR1 SGHTA, CDR2 FQGNSA. This CDR3 has 15 amino acids.

V is TRBV7-2 and J is TRBJ2-1; 8 bases align to TRBD2. This TCR came from a man aged 40-49 years with acute or convalescent COVID-19. Sequencing was done on a sample of peripheral blood. The CDR3 reads CASSSEGLAYNEQFF. CDR3 coding DNA: TGTGCCAGCAGCTCGGAGGGACTAGCCTACAATGAGCAGTTCTTC.